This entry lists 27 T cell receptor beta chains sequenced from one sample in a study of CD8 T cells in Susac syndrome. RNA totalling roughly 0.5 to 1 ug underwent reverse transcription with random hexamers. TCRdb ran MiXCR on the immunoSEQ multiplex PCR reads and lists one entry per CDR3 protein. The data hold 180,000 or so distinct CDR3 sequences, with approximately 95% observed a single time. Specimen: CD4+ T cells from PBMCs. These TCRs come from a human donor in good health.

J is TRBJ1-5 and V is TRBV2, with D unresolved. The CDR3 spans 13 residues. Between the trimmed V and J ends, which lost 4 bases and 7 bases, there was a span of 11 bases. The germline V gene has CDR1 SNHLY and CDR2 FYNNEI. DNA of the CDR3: TGTGCCAGCAGTGTAGCGTACCGGCAGCCCCAGCATTTT. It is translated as CASSVAYRQPQHF. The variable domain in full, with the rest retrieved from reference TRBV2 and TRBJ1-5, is EPEVTQTPSHQVTQMGQEVILRCVPISNHLYFYWYRQILGQKVEFLVSFYNNEISEKSEIFDDQFSVERPDGSNFTLKIRSTKLEDSAMYFCASSVAYRQPQHFGDGTRLSIL.

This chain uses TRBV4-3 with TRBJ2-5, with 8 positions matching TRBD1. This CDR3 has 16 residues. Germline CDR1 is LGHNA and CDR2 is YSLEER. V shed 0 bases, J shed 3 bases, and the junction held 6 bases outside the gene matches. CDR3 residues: CASSQDRAGGKETQYF. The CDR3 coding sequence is TGCGCCAGCAGCCAAGATCGGGCAGGGGGCAAAGAGACCCAGTACTTC.

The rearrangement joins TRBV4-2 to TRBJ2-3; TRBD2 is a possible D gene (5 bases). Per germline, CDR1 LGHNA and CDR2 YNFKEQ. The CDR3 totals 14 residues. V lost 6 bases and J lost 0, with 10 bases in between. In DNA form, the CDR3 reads TGTGCCAGCAGGAGGGCCGCTAGCACAGATACGCAGTATTTT. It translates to CASRRAASTDTQYF.

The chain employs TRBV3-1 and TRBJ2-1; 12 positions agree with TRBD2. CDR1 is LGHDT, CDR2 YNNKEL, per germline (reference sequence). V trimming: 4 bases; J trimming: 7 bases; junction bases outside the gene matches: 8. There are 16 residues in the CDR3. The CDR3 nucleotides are TGTGCCAGCAGCCCCCTCCTAGCGGGGGGGTCGAATGAGCAGTTCTTC. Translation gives CASSPLLAGGSNEQFF.

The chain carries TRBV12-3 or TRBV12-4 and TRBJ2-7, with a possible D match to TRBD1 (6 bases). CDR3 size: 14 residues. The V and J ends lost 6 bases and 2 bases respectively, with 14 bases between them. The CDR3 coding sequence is TGTGCCAGCAGCTCTGGGACATTTCCCTACGAGCAGTACTTC. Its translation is CASSSGTFPYEQYF.

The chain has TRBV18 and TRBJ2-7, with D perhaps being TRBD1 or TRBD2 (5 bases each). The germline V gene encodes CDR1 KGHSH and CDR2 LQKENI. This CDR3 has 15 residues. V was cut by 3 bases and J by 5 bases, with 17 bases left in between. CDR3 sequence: CASSPGRDVVDEQYF. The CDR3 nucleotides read TGTGCCAGCTCACCCGGCCGGGACGTTGTCGACGAGCAGTACTTC.

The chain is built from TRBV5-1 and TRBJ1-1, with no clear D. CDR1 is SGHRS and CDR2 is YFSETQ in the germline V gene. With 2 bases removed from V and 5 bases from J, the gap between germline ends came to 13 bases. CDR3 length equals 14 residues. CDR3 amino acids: CASSFSETGTEAFF. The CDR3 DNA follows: TGCGCCAGCAGCTTTTCAGAGACGGGGACTGAAGCTTTCTTT.

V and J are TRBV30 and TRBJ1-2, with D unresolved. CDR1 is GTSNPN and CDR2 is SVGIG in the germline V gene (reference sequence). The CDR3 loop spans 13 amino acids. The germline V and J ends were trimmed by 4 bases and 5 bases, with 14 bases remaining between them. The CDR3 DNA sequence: TGTGCCTGGAAAGTCCCGGCAGATTATGGCTACACCTTC. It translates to CAWKVPADYGYTF.

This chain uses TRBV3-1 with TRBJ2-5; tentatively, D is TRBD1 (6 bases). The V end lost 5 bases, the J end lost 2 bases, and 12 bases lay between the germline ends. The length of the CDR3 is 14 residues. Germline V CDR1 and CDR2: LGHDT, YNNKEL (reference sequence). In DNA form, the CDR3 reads TGTGCCAGCAGCACCGCGAGGGGGCAAGAGACCCAGTACTTC. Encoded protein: CASSTARGQETQYF.

The CDR3 DNA reads as TGCAGTGCTAGACAGACAGGGAGCAATCAGCCCCAGCATTTT. Amino acids: CSARQTGSNQPQHF. The rearrangement joins TRBV20-1 to TRBJ1-5, with 7 nucleotides matching TRBD1. There are 14 residues in the CDR3. J lost 1 base, V lost 2 bases, and 2 bases had no gene match. Germline V gene data show CDR1 as DFQATT and CDR2 as SNEGSKA (reference sequence).

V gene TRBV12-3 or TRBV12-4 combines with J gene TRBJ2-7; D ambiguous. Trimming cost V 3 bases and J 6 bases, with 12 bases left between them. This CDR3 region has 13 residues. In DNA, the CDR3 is TGTGCCAGCAGTTTGTCAGATACTCTCGAGCAGTACTTC. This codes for CASSLSDTLEQYF.

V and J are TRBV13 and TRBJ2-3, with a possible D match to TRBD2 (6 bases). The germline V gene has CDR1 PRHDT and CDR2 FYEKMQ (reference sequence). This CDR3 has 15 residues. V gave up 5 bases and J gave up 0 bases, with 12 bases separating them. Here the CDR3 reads CASSLEGRSTDTQYF. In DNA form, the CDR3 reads TGTGCCAGCAGCCTGGAGGGCCGTAGCACAGATACGCAGTATTTT. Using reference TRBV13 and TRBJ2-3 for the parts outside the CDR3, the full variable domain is AAGVIQSPRHLIKEKRETATLKCYPIPRHDTVYWYQQGPGQDPQFLISFYEKMQSDKGSIPDRFSAQQFSDYHSELNMSSLELGDSALYFCASSLEGRSTDTQYFGPGTRLTVL.

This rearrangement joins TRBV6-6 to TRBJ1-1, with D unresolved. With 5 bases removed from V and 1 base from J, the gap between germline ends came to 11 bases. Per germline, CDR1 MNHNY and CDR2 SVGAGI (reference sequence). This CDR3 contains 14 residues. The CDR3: CASSAFEGNTEAFF. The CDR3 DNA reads TGTGCCAGCAGTGCTTTCGAGGGGAACACTGAAGCTTTCTTT.

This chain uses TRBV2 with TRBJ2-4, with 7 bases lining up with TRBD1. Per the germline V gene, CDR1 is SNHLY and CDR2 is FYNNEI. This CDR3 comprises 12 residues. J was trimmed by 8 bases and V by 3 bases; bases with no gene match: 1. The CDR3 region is CASSDQGDIQYF. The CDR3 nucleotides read TGTGCCAGCAGTGACCAGGGGGACATTCAGTACTTC.

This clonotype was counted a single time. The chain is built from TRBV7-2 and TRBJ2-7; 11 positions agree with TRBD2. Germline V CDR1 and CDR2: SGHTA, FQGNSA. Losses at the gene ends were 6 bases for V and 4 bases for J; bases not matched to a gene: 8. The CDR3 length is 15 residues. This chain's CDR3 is CASRTTSGVPYEQYF. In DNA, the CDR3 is TGTGCCAGCAGGACGACTAGCGGGGTACCTTACGAGCAGTACTTC.

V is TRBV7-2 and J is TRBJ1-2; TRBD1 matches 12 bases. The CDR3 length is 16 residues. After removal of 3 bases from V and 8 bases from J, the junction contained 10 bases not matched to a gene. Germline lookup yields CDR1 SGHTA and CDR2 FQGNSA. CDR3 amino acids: CASSFRAGTGGGGYTF. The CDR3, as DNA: TGTGCCAGCAGCTTTCGAGCCGGGACAGGGGGCGGCGGCTACACCTTC.

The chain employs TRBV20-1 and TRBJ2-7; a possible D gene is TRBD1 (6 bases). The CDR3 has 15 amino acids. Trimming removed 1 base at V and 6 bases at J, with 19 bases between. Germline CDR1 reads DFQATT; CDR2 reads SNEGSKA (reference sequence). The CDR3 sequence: CSARGPQGPSSEQYF. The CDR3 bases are TGCAGTGCTAGAGGCCCACAGGGACCCTCGAGCGAGCAGTACTTC.

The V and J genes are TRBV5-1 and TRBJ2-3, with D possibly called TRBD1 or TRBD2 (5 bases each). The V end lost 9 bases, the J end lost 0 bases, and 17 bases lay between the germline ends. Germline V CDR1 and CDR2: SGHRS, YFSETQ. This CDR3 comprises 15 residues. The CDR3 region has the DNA TGCGCCACCCGGGGACGAGCGGCGAGCACAGATACGCAGTATTTT. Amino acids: CATRGRAASTDTQYF.

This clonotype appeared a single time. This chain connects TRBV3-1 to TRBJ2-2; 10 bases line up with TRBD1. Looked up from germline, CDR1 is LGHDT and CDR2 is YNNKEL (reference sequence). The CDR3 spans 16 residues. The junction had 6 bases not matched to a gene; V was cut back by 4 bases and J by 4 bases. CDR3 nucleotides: TGTGCCAGCAGCCCACGACAGGGGGCGACCACCGGGGAGCTGTTTTTT. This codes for CASSPRQGATTGELFF.

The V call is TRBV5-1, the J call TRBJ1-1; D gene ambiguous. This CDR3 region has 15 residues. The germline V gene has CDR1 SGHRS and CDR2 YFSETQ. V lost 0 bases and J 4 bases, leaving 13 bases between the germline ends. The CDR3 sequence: CASSLVNPRGTEAFF. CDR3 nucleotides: TGCGCCAGCAGCTTGGTCAATCCGAGAGGCACTGAAGCTTTCTTT. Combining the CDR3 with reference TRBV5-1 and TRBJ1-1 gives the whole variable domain KAGVTQTPRYLIKTRGQQVTLSCSPISGHRSVSWYQQTPGQGLQFLFEYFSETQRNKGNFPGRFSGRQFSNSRSEMNVSTLELGDSALYLCASSLVNPRGTEAFFGQGTRLTVV.

The CDR3 here is CASSVRRPLAGETQYF. The CDR3 DNA follows: TGTGCCAGCAGTGTTCGAAGGCCCCTCGCGGGGGAGACCCAGTACTTC. The rearrangement uses TRBV2 and TRBJ2-5; TRBD2 is a possible D gene (6 bases). Germline V gene sequence: CDR1 SNHLY, CDR2 FYNNEI. CDR3 size: 16 residues. V was cut by 4 bases and J by 5 bases, with 20 bases left in between.

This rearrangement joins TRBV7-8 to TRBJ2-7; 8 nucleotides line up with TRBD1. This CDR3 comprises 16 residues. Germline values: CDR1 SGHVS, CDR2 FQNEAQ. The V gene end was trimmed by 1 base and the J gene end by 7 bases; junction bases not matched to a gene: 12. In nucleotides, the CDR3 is TGTGCCAGCAGCTTAGGCCCCCCCGGACAGGGTGCAGAGCAGTACGTC. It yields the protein CASSLGPPGQGAEQYV.

CDR3 DNA sequence: TGTGCCAGCTCACCAGGACAGTCCACCGGGGAGCTGTTTTTT. This gives the protein CASSPGQSTGELFF. The chain combines TRBV18 with TRBJ2-2; maybe TRBD1 (6 bases). The germline gives CDR1 KGHSH, CDR2 LQKENI. Trimming took 2 bases from V and 4 from J, leaving 8 bases between them. The length of the CDR3 is 14 residues.

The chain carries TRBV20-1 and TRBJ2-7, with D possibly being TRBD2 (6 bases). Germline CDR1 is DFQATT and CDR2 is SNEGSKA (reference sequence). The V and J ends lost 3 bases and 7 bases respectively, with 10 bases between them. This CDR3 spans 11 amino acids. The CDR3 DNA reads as TGCAGTGCTAGCACAGGAGGGGAGCAGTACGTC. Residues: CSASTGGEQYV.

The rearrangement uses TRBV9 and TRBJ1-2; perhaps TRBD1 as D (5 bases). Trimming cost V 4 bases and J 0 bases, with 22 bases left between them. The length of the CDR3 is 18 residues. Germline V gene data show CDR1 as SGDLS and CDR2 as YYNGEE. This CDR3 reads CASSQTPGLAATNYGYTF. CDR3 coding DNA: TGTGCCAGCAGCCAGACGCCGGGGCTGGCCGCAACTAACTATGGCTACACCTTC.

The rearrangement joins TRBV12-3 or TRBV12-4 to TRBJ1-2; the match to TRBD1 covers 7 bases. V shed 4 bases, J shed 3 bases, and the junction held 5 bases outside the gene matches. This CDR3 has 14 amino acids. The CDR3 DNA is TGTGCCAGCAGTTCCCACAGGGGCTACTATGGCTACACCTTC. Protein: CASSSHRGYYGYTF.

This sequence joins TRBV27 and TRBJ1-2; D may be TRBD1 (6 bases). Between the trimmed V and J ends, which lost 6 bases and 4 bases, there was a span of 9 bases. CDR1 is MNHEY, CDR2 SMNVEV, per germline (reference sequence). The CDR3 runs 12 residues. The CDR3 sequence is CASSTGFYGYTF. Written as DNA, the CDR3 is TGTGCCAGCAGCACAGGGTTCTATGGCTACACCTTC.